A single sample is the source of the 13 T cell receptor beta chains below, sequenced in a study of response to subunit inactivated influenza vaccine. Via MiXCR, TCRdb re-called the RT-PCR reads, giving one row per CDR3 protein. The top ten clones hold approximately 9.9% of a sample with around 600,000 distinct CDR3 sequences, over 9% of them seen once. This same sample was also part of a study on T cells expressing NK-cell markers. This second report adds: TCR beta libraries carry UMIs added by 5'RACE template switching.

Sequenced here: PBMCs from blood, sampled on the day of vaccination. The receptors were gathered from a man over 45 who received an inactivated influenza vaccine.

The CDR3 protein is CASSPGDRVYNSPLHF. The CDR3 coding sequence is TGTGCCAGCAGCCCCGGGGACAGGGTCTATAATTCACCCCTCCACTTT. This rearrangement joins TRBV4-2 to TRBJ1-6, with 9 bases identical to TRBD1. Germline CDR1 is LGHNA and CDR2 is YNFKEQ. The CDR3 is 16 residues long. Trimming took 4 bases from V and 3 from J; bases not matched to a gene: 4.

This clonotype was seen ten or more times. The chain uses TRBV4-1 and TRBJ2-7; D assignment may be TRBD1 or TRBD2 (5 bases each). Germline values: CDR1 MGHRA, CDR2 YSYEKL. The length of the CDR3 is 14 residues. V gave up 1 base and J gave up 5 bases, with 12 bases separating them. The CDR3 sequence is CASSQGEGMDEQYF. Written as DNA, the CDR3 is TGCGCCAGCAGCCAAGGAGAGGGGATGGACGAGCAGTACTTC.

The chain recombines TRBV2 with TRBJ1-6; TRBD1 might be the D (5 bases). CDR1 SNHLY and CDR2 FYNNEI come from the germline V gene. V was trimmed by 3 bases and J by 3 bases, leaving 18 bases between them. This CDR3 comprises 18 residues. The CDR3 sequence: CASSDVLTDPLYNSPLHF. The CDR3, as DNA: TGTGCCAGCAGTGATGTTTTGACAGACCCCCTCTATAATTCACCCCTCCACTTT. Based on the CDR3 plus reference TRBV2 and TRBJ1-6, the full variable domain is EPEVTQTPSHQVTQMGQEVILRCVPISNHLYFYWYRQILGQKVEFLVSFYNNEISEKSEIFDDQFSVERPDGSNFTLKIRSTKLEDSAMYFCASSDVLTDPLYNSPLHFGNGTRLTVT.

This clonotype has only a few counts. The chain is built from TRBV27 and TRBJ2-7; 7 bases line up with TRBD1. Trimming removed 6 bases from V and 2 bases from J; junction bases left unmatched: 10. CDR1 is MNHEY and CDR2 is SMNVEV in the germline V gene (reference sequence). The length of the CDR3 is 15 residues. CDR3 loop: CASSPTRDSPYEQYF. The CDR3 coding sequence is TGTGCCAGCAGCCCGACCCGGGACAGCCCCTACGAGCAGTACTTC.

The chain employs TRBV12-3 or TRBV12-4 and TRBJ2-1; 7 bases are a match to TRBD1. J lost 6 bases, V lost 2 bases, and 4 bases had no gene match. This CDR3 has 14 amino acids. The DNA for the CDR3 is TGTGCCAGCAGTTTAACCCGACAGGGCAATGAGCAGTTCTTC. This encodes CASSLTRQGNEQFF.

This clonotype was seen at least ten times. The chain carries TRBV6-1 and TRBJ1-1, with TRBD1 matching over 8 bases. CDR3 length equals 13 residues. Germline-derived CDR1 and CDR2 are MNHNS and SASEGT. V dropped 9 bases and J dropped 5; count of bases not matched to a gene: 8. The CDR3 region has the DNA TGTGCCAGTCACGGGACAGGTCGGACTGAAGCTTTCTTT. Protein sequence: CASHGTGRTEAFF.

This clonotype was picked up a small number of times. The rearrangement uses TRBV3-1 and TRBJ2-3; TRBD2 matches at 11 bases. The CDR3 length is 15 residues. V lost 2 bases to trimming and J lost 6 bases; unmatched junction nucleotides: 4. CDR1 LGHDT and CDR2 YNNKEL come from the germline V gene (reference sequence). CDR3 nucleotide sequence: TGTGCCAGCAGCCAAACTAGCGGGAGTGTCGATACGCAGTATTTT. Residues: CASSQTSGSVDTQYF.

This clonotype occurred a few times. The chain couples TRBV13 to TRBJ2-2, with 8 bases fitting TRBD1. CDR3 length: 16 amino acids. After removal of 5 bases from V and 5 bases from J, the junction contained 10 bases not matched to a gene. Germline assignment: CDR1 PRHDT and CDR2 FYEKMQ (reference sequence). CDR3 amino acids: CASSDIRGRRTGELFF. DNA of the CDR3: TGTGCCAGCAGCGACATCAGGGGGCGACGGACCGGGGAGCTGTTTTTT.

This clonotype was counted between two and nine times. The J gene is TRBJ1-1, the V gene TRBV20-1; weak D call: TRBD1 (6 bases). V dropped 3 bases and J dropped 7 bases, with 18 bases sitting between them. The CDR3 has 14 residues. Germline V lookup: CDR1 DFQATT, CDR2 SNEGSKA (reference sequence). The CDR3 DNA sequence: TGCAGTGCTAGTCGGGGGGGGGCGAGAGGTGAAGCTTTCTTT. The encoded protein is CSASRGGARGEAFF.

This clonotype was counted between two and nine times. The rearrangement uses TRBV12-3 or TRBV12-4 and TRBJ2-1; 10 bases align to TRBD1. The V gene end was trimmed by 7 bases and the J gene end by 7 bases; junction bases not matched to a gene: 4. The CDR3 length is 13 residues. The CDR3 sequence is CASTDRGRNEQFF. As DNA, the CDR3 is TGTGCCAGCACCGACAGGGGGCGGAATGAGCAGTTCTTC.

In this sample, this clonotype turned up many times. J is TRBJ2-1 and V is TRBV27; 12 bases agree with TRBD2. J lost 4 bases, V lost 6 bases, and 4 bases had no gene match. This CDR3 comprises 15 residues. The germline CDR1 and CDR2 sequences are MNHEY and SMNVEV (reference sequence). The CDR3 reads CASRKTSGGYNEQFF. In DNA form, the CDR3 reads TGTGCCAGCAGAAAGACTAGCGGGGGTTACAATGAGCAGTTCTTC.

This clonotype was recorded a few times. The V call is TRBV28, the J call TRBJ1-5, with D uncertain. The V end lost 6 bases, the J end lost 10 bases, and 13 bases lay between the germline ends. CDR3 length: 12 residues. CDR1 is MDHEN, CDR2 SYDVKM, per germline. CDR3 residues: CASRFFSGPQHF. DNA for the CDR3: TGTGCCAGCAGGTTTTTCAGCGGACCCCAGCATTTT.

The J gene is TRBJ1-1, the V gene TRBV9; D gene unclear. The CDR3 extends over 14 amino acids. CDR1 and CDR2 (germline): SGDLS, YYNGEE. The V gene lost 0 bases and the J gene lost 0 bases, with 6 bases spanning the gap. CDR3 DNA: TGTGCCAGCAGCGTAGCCAGTATGAACACTGAAGCTTTCTTT. Encoded protein: CASSVASMNTEAFF.